The 19 T cell receptor beta chains in this list originate from one sample, sequenced in a study of T cells in Graves' hyperthyroidism and ophthalmopathy. RNA transcripts were the template for amplifying TCR beta CDR3 regions. The TCR CDR3 was amplified in a first-round RT-PCR using the HTBI primer set. From the multiplex PCR reads, TCRdb called clonotypes with MiXCR, one entry per CDR3 protein. The sample lists 550,000 to 700,000 distinct CDR3 sequences; 14% to 15% were seen once. Source material: blood. Source of these receptors: a woman aged 40 to 55 with Graves' ophthalmopathy.

The sample holds a few counts of this clonotype. CDR3 residues: CSARPYSSLTPYEQYF. CDR3 bases: TGCAGTGCTAGACCCTACAGTTCCTTAACCCCCTACGAGCAGTACTTC. The chain has TRBV20-1 and TRBJ2-7; no clear D. The germline V gene has CDR1 DFQATT and CDR2 SNEGSKA (reference sequence). The CDR3 is 16 residues long. The ends were cut back, 2 bases at V and 2 bases at J, with 19 bases in the middle.

In regard to this clonotype: Just one base apart from a much larger clone, this may be a read error. The chain recombines TRBV6-5 with TRBJ1-2; 8 bases are a match to TRBD1. The germline CDR1 and CDR2 sequences are MNHEY and SVGAGI. Trimming cost V 2 bases and J 6 bases; bases outside gene matches: 14. This CDR3 is 17 amino acids long. In nucleotides, the CDR3 is TGTGCCAGCAGTTACATCCCGACAGGGGTGTATATGAATGGCTACACCTTC. Its protein is CASSYIPTGVYMNGYTF.

This clonotype was seen repeatedly, ten times or more. This sequence joins TRBV6-9 and TRBJ2-5, with D possibly being TRBD1 (5 bases). The V gene lost 0 bases and the J gene lost 5 bases, with 13 bases spanning the gap. This CDR3 has 15 residues. Germline loops: CDR1 MNHGY, CDR2 SVAAGI. The CDR3 region has the DNA TGTGCCAGCAGTTATTCCCAGGGTATCGGGGAGACCCAGTACTTC. This gives the protein CASSYSQGIGETQYF.

In its sample, this clonotype was seen many times. The chain joins TRBV11-2 to TRBJ2-7, with TRBD1 matching over 11 bases. The CDR3 totals 17 residues. Per germline, CDR1 SGHAT and CDR2 FQNNGV. With 0 bases clipped from V and 3 bases from J, the junction kept 7 bases outside the gene matches. The CDR3, as DNA: TGTGCCAGCAGCTTAGACCCCTGGACAGGGGGCGGCTACGAGCAGTACTTC. The encoded protein is CASSLDPWTGGGYEQYF.

This clonotype was counted only a few times. V usage is TRBV7-9 and J usage is TRBJ2-7, with D possibly TRBD1 on 6 matching bases. V gave up 4 bases and J gave up 4 bases, with 17 bases separating them. CDR3 size: 15 residues. Germline V gene data show CDR1 as SEHNR and CDR2 as FQNEAQ (reference sequence). The CDR3 loop is CASSSSRGPLYEQYF. DNA of the CDR3: TGTGCCAGCAGCTCCTCCAGGGGCCCACTGTACGAGCAGTACTTC.

This clonotype was detected many times. The rearrangement uses TRBV2 and TRBJ2-7; D not resolved. CDR3 size: 15 residues. Germline lookup yields CDR1 SNHLY and CDR2 FYNNEI. The V end was cut by 1 base, the J end by 0 bases, with 10 bases between. The CDR3 sequence: CASSEVGLISYEQYF. The CDR3 DNA reads TGTGCCAGCAGTGAAGTCGGGCTGATCTCCTACGAGCAGTACTTC.

V and J are TRBV14 and TRBJ2-5; D may be TRBD1 (6 bases). V gave up 4 bases and J gave up 6 bases, with 12 bases separating them. CDR3 length equals 13 residues. CDR1 is SGHDN and CDR2 is FVKESK in the germline V gene. The CDR3 nucleotides read TGTGCCAGCAGCCCAGGGACATGGAAGACCCAGTACTTC. It is translated as CASSPGTWKTQYF.

This clonotype showed up many times. V gene TRBV27 combines with J gene TRBJ2-5, with a weak D call TRBD2 (5 bases). The CDR3 is made up of 15 amino acids. Germline values: CDR1 MNHEY, CDR2 SMNVEV (reference sequence). The ends were cut back, 2 bases at V and 2 bases at J, with 12 bases in the middle. The CDR3: CASSLEGRGQETQYF. CDR3 DNA sequence: TGTGCCAGCAGTTTAGAGGGTCGAGGGCAAGAGACCCAGTACTTC.

This clonotype was counted many times. The chain joins TRBV6-1 to TRBJ1-5, with D unclear. CDR3 size: 11 residues. Germline V gives CDR1 MNHNS, CDR2 SASEGT. Trimming removed 2 bases at V and 6 bases at J, with 2 bases between. The CDR3 reads CASSEFQPQHF. In nucleotides, the CDR3 is TGTGCCAGCAGTGAATTTCAGCCCCAGCATTTT.

There are many counts of this clonotype. The V and J genes are TRBV9 and TRBJ2-5, with 8 bases lining up with TRBD2. J was trimmed by 5 bases and V by 3 bases; bases with no gene match: 9. This CDR3 comprises 15 residues. The V gene's germline CDR1 is SGDLS and CDR2 YYNGEE. The DNA for the CDR3 is TGTGCCAGCAGCGCGGGACTAGATTTACGGGAGACCCAGTACTTC. It specifies CASSAGLDLRETQYF.

This clonotype was recorded at least ten times. The genes are TRBV6-1 and TRBJ2-7, with D tentatively TRBD1 or TRBD2 (5 bases each). Germline CDR1 and CDR2: MNHNS and SASEGT. This CDR3 spans 12 amino acids. The ends were cut back, 8 bases at V and 4 bases at J, with 12 bases in the middle. CDR3 in DNA: TGTGCCAGCGGGAGACAGACGTACGAGCAGTACTTC. Translating gives CASGRQTYEQYF.

This clonotype was picked up many times. The gene calls are TRBV28 and TRBJ1-1; TRBD1 matches at 9 bases. With 6 bases clipped from V and 1 base from J, the junction kept 9 bases outside the gene matches. Germline CDR1 and CDR2: MDHEN and SYDVKM. The CDR3 is made up of 16 amino acids. DNA for the CDR3: TGTGCCAGCAGCTCCGGACAGGGGACATCGAACACTGAAGCTTTCTTT. Residues: CASSSGQGTSNTEAFF.

This clonotype was recorded many times. The rearrangement uses TRBV29-1 and TRBJ2-5, with TRBD2 matching 10 bases. This CDR3 is built from 16 residues. CDR1 SQVTM and CDR2 ANQGSEA come from the germline V gene. Unmatched junction bases numbered 4, after V lost 0 bases and J lost 0 bases. The DNA for the CDR3 is TGCAGCGTTGAAGATCGGACTAGCGGTTACCAAGAGACCCAGTACTTC. It specifies CSVEDRTSGYQETQYF.

This clonotype was seen many times. The rearrangement uses TRBV4-1 and TRBJ2-5, with D maybe TRBD1 (6 bases). This CDR3 region has 16 residues. Germline values: CDR1 MGHRA, CDR2 YSYEKL. V was trimmed by 1 base and J by 1 base, leaving 13 bases between them. The CDR3 loop is CASSQGQGIGQETQYF. The CDR3, as DNA: TGCGCCAGCAGCCAAGGGCAGGGGATTGGCCAAGAGACCCAGTACTTC.

This clonotype occurred a few times. This sequence joins TRBV13 and TRBJ1-5; D possibly uses TRBD1 or TRBD2 (5 bases each). TRBJ2-3 explains the end of the DNA better; the J call may be wrong. This CDR3 is 16 amino acids long. The germline gives CDR1 PRHDT, CDR2 FYEKMQ (reference sequence). CDR3 region: CASSLAGTFSNQPQYF. The DNA for the CDR3 is TGTGCCAGCAGCCTGGCAGGGACCTTTAGCAATCAGCCCCAGTATTTT.

This clonotype was detected ten times or more. This rearrangement joins TRBV7-9 to TRBJ2-7; D is possibly TRBD2 (6 bases). The germline V and J ends were trimmed by 8 bases and 4 bases, with 15 bases remaining between them. From germline, CDR1 is SEHNR and CDR2 FQNEAQ (reference sequence). The CDR3 covers 13 residues. In DNA, the CDR3 is TGTGCCAGCGGAAGGGACTCCGGATACGAGCAGTACTTC. It is translated as CASGRDSGYEQYF.

This clonotype appeared many times. V usage is TRBV12-5 and J usage is TRBJ1-1; TRBD1 agrees at 7 bases. Germline assignment: CDR1 LGHNT and CDR2 FRNRAP. The junction had 6 bases not matched to a gene; V was cut back by 3 bases and J by 5 bases. This CDR3 comprises 14 residues. The CDR3 nucleotides are TGTGCTAGTGGTTTCCCAACAGGGGAAACTGAAGCTTTCTTT. It yields the protein CASGFPTGETEAFF.

This clonotype was counted many times. This chain links TRBV6-2 or TRBV6-3 with TRBJ2-7; weak D call: TRBD1 (5 bases). V was pared by 5 bases and J by 0 bases, with 11 bases between. The CDR3 has 14 amino acids. Germline V gene lookup returns CDR1 MNHEY and CDR2 SVGEGT. For the CDR3, the DNA is TGTGCCAGCAGTCTTCGACAGTACTCCTACGAGCAGTACTTC. Protein sequence: CASSLRQYSYEQYF.

The chain couples TRBV20-1 to TRBJ2-7; 8 bases are shared with TRBD2. CDR3 size: 15 residues. CDR1 is DFQATT and CDR2 is SNEGSKA in the germline V gene (reference sequence). The V and J ends lost 1 base and 3 bases, in that order; junction bases with no gene match: 8. The CDR3 DNA reads TGCAGTGCTAGAGGGCTAGCGGGTAACCTCTACGAGCAGTACTTC. Its translation: CSARGLAGNLYEQYF.